A selection of T cell receptor beta chains follows, all from one sample in a study of immune evolution from preneoplasia to lung adenocarcinoma. Measured with immunoSEQ multiplex PCR; TCRdb has only the in-frame clones, and not every one. The sample carries 6,000 to 7,500 clones, roughly 83% recorded once. The specimen was FFPE minimally invasive lung adenocarcinoma tissue. The receptors originated from a person aged 65 to 85 with lung adenocarcinoma. Each CDR3 is given with its conserved first and last residue. Fields, in order: D gene, clone size, V gene, J gene, CDR3 protein, CDR3 DNA. D genes are given only for firm matches. The listing skips clone size in some rows; elsewhere it reads once, few, many or a size class.

TRBD1,-,TRBV5-8,TRBJ2-5,CASSYWRTGQETQYF,TGTGCCAGCAGCTACTGGAGGACAGGCCAAGAGACCCAGTACTTC
-,-,TRBV12-5,TRBJ1-5,CASGLDPAGAGYQPQHF,TGTGCTAGTGGTTTGGACCCGGCGGGGGCTGGCTATCAGCCCCAGCATTTT
-,-,TRBV7-3,TRBJ2-2,CASSWAANTGELFF,TGTGCCAGCAGCTGGGCAGCGAACACCGGGGAGCTGTTTTTT
-,-,TRBV10-3,TRBJ2-5,CAISATGTPQETQYF,TGTGCCATCAGTGCGACCGGGACTCCACAGGAGACCCAGTACTTC
-,-,TRBV18,TRBJ2-3,CASSPGTDTQYF,TGTGCCAGCTCACCAGGGACAGATACGCAGTATTTT
-,-,TRBV5-1,TRBJ1-5,CASSSGQDGGPQHF,TGCGCCAGCAGCTCTGGCCAGGACGGAGGCCCCCAGCATTTT
TRBD2,-,TRBV25-1,TRBJ2-5,CASSDLAGDTETQYF,TGTGCCAGCAGTGACCTAGCGGGGGATACGGAGACCCAGTACTTC
-,-,TRBV27,TRBJ1-1,CASSPGAAREAFF,TGTGCCAGCAGTCCCGGGGCCGCCCGGGAAGCTTTCTTT
-,-,TRBV6-5,TRBJ1-2,CASSYSQGLANYGYTF,TGTGCCAGCAGTTACTCACAGGGACTGGCTAACTATGGCTACACCTTC
-,medium-sized,TRBV4-3,TRBJ2-7,CASSHGTEYEQYF,TGCGCCAGCAGCCATGGGACGGAATACGAGCAGTACTTC
-,-,TRBV7-6,TRBJ2-1,CASSPLPTEQFF,TGTGCCAGCAGCCCCCTCCCTACTGAGCAGTTCTTC
-,-,TRBV27,TRBJ2-4,CASSPWGGLTKNIQYF,TGTGCCAGCAGTCCCTGGGGGGGGCTAACCAAAAACATTCAGTACTTC
-,once,TRBV6-6,TRBJ2-3,CASSYSEGTTDTQYF,TGTGCCAGCAGTTACTCCGAGGGGACCACAGATACGCAGTATTTT
-,-,TRBV5-4,TRBJ2-1,CASSPSPRGGEQFF,TGTGCCAGCAGCCCCTCCCCTAGAGGCGGTGAGCAGTTCTTC
-,few,TRBV19,TRBJ2-3,CASSKGSSDTQYF,TGTGCCAGTTCGAAAGGTAGCTCAGATACGCAGTATTTT
TRBD1,-,TRBV7-9,TRBJ2-1,CASSLGQGVFF,TGTGCCAGCAGCTTAGGACAGGGGGTATTCTTC
TRBD2,few,TRBV6-5,TRBJ2-3,CASSHGAGGDTQYF,TGTGCCAGCAGTCACGGGGCGGGAGGAGATACGCAGTATTTT
TRBD1,-,TRBV7-8,TRBJ2-7,CASSLGTGQGAYEQYF,TGTGCCAGCAGCTTAGGGACCGGACAGGGCGCCTACGAGCAGTACTTC
TRBD2,-,TRBV7-8,TRBJ2-7,CASSPGTRLYEQYF,TGTGCCAGCAGCCCCGGGACTAGACTCTACGAGCAGTACTTC
-,once,TRBV5-1,TRBJ2-2,CASEGRPNTGELFF,TGCGCCAGCGAGGGACGGCCGAACACCGGGGAGCTGTTTTTT
-,-,TRBV7-2,TRBJ1-3,CASSSERNTIYF,TGTGCCAGCAGCTCTGAAAGAAACACCATATATTTT
TRBD2,-,TRBV7-6,TRBJ2-1,CASSSGELAAYNEQFF,TGTGCCAGCAGCTCCGGGGAGCTAGCGGCCTACAATGAGCAGTTCTTC
-,once,TRBV7-3,TRBJ1-1,CASSLMGNTEAFF,TGTGCCAGCAGCTTAATGGGGAACACTGAAGCTTTCTTT
-,-,TRBV5-3,TRBJ2-7,CARTVWRGLYYEQYF,TGTGCCAGAACGGTCTGGCGCGGACTGTACTACGAGCAGTACTTC
-,-,TRBV6-1,TRBJ2-4,CASSEDFGQGLAKNIQYF,TGTGCCAGCAGTGAGGATTTTGGGCAGGGCTTAGCCAAAAACATTCAGTACTTC
TRBD2,-,TRBV15,TRBJ2-5,CATSPFAGETETQYF,TGTGCCACCAGCCCGTTTGCGGGAGAGACAGAGACCCAGTACTTC
-,-,TRBV29-1,TRBJ1-3,CSVDLGNTIYF,TGCAGCGTTGACCTGGGAAACACCATATATTTT
-,once,TRBV15,TRBJ2-2,CATRGPFTGELFF,TGTGCCACCAGGGGGCCCTTTACCGGGGAGCTGTTTTTT
-,few,TRBV29-1,TRBJ2-1,CSVSPGGSSYNEQFF,TGCAGCGTTAGCCCGGGGGGCAGCTCCTACAATGAGCAGTTCTTC
-,-,TRBV6-4,TRBJ2-1,CASSDIGQGPNEQFF,TGTGCCAGCAGTGACATCGGGCAGGGGCCTAATGAGCAGTTCTTC
TRBD2,-,TRBV11-1,TRBJ2-1,CASSAGLAGDNEQFF,TGTGCCAGCAGCGCCGGACTAGCGGGGGACAATGAGCAGTTCTTC
-,-,TRBV30,TRBJ2-7,CAWSVQYEQYF,TGTGCCTGGAGTGTACAGTACGAGCAGTACTTC
TRBD1,once,TRBV29-1,TRBJ2-7,CSTKEGTGEQYF,TGCAGCACCAAGGAGGGGACAGGAGAGCAGTACTTC
-,-,TRBV27,TRBJ2-1,CASSTIKAQFF,TGTGCCAGCAGTACAATTAAGGCCCAGTTCTTC
TRBD2,few,TRBV11-2,TRBJ2-3,CASSPGLVSTDTQYF,TGTGCCAGCAGCCCCGGACTAGTAAGCACAGATACGCAGTATTTT
-,once,TRBV5-1,TRBJ1-2,CASSLGSWLGTF,TGCGCCAGCAGCTTGGGTTCGTGGCTGGGCACCTTC
-,large,TRBV19,TRBJ2-2,CASKIQAERNTGELFF,TGTGCCAGTAAAATTCAAGCGGAGAGGAACACCGGGGAGCTGTTTTTT
-,once,TRBV5-5,TRBJ1-5,CASSPRALGALNQPQHF,TGTGCCAGCAGCCCCAGGGCCCTCGGCGCCCTTAATCAGCCCCAGCATTTT
-,-,TRBV7-9,TRBJ2-3,CASSLGTRGDTQYF,TGTGCCAGCAGCTTAGGGACCCGCGGAGATACGCAGTATTTT
-,large,TRBV6-5,TRBJ1-1,CASSLGPNTEAFF,TGTGCCAGCAGTTTGGGACCGAACACTGAAGCTTTCTTT
-,-,TRBV9,TRBJ1-2,CASSVVGRGYTF,TGTGCCAGCAGCGTAGTTGGACGTGGCTACACCTTC